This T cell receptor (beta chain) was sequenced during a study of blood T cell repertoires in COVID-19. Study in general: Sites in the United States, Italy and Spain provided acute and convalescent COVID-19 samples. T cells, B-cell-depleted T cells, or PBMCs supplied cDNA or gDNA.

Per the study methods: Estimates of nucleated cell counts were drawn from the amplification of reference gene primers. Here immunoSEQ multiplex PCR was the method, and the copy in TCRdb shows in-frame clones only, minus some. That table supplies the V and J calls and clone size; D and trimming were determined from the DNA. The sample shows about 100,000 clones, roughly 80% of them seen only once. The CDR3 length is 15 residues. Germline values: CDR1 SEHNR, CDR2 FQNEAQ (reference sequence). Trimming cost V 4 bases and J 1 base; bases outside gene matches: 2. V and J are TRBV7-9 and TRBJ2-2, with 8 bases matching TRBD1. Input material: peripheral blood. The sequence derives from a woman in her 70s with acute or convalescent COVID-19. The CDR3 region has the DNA TGTGCCAGCAGCTCAGACAGGGGGAACACCGGGGAGCTGTTTTTT. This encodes CASSSDRGNTGELFF.